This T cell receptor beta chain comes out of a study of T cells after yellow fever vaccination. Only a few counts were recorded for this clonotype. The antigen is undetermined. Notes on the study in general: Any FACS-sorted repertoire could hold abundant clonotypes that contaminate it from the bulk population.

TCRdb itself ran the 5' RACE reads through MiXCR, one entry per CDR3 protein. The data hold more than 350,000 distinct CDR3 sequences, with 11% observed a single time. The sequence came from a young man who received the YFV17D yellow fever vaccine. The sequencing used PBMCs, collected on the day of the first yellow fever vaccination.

CDR3 protein: CASSGESLPYNEQFF. In DNA form, the CDR3 reads TGTGCCAGCAGCGGCGAGAGCCTTCCCTACAATGAGCAGTTCTTC. The rearrangement uses TRBV6-1 and TRBJ2-1; D gene ambiguous. Germline V CDR1 and CDR2: MNHNS, SASEGT. Trimming stripped 6 bases from V and 2 bases from J, with 14 bases between. This CDR3 is built from 15 residues.